This is a list of T cell receptor beta chains from one sample in a study of T-cell memory formation after mild COVID-19. One entry per CDR3 protein results from TCRdb running MiXCR on the 5' RACE reads. The sample carries roughly 340,000 distinct CDR3 sequences, more than 15% recorded once. Input material: PBMCs or a T cell subset sorted from them (not recorded which). The origin of the receptors is a man younger than 35 who had mild COVID-19 (a few samples of this study predate the infection). Cell type and time point are not known. Both conserved end residues are part of each CDR3. Each record gives: CDR3 length, V gene, D gene, J gene, CDR3 protein. A D gene is named only where the DNA matches it firmly.

cdr3_length: 13
v_call: TRBV7-2
d_call: -
j_call: TRBJ2-1
cdr3_aa: CASSFSRDNEQFF

cdr3_length: 16
v_call: TRBV7-2
d_call: TRBD1
j_call: TRBJ1-5
cdr3_aa: CASSAGQGASNQPQHF

cdr3_length: 13
v_call: TRBV20-1
d_call: -
j_call: TRBJ2-5
cdr3_aa: CSAALQGRETQYF

cdr3_length: 16
v_call: TRBV29-1
d_call: TRBD1
j_call: TRBJ2-1
cdr3_aa: CSVPGTGVHSNNEQFF

cdr3_length: 15
v_call: TRBV11-2
d_call: TRBD1
j_call: TRBJ2-5
cdr3_aa: CASSSYRGWEETQYF

cdr3_length: 15
v_call: TRBV19
d_call: TRBD1
j_call: TRBJ1-5
cdr3_aa: CASSDRDFGNQPQHF

cdr3_length: 14
v_call: TRBV6-5
d_call: TRBD2
j_call: TRBJ2-1
cdr3_aa: CASSYQTSGGEQFF

cdr3_length: 13
v_call: TRBV7-8
d_call: TRBD1
j_call: TRBJ2-1
cdr3_aa: CASSPTGFNEQFF

cdr3_length: 16
v_call: TRBV4-2
d_call: TRBD2
j_call: TRBJ2-5
cdr3_aa: CASSNSGGSTQETQYF

cdr3_length: 16
v_call: TRBV12-3/TRBV12-4
d_call: TRBD2
j_call: TRBJ2-1
cdr3_aa: CASSRTSGTVYNEQFF

cdr3_length: 14
v_call: TRBV7-9
d_call: -
j_call: TRBJ1-1
cdr3_aa: CASSLVRGWTEAFF

cdr3_length: 17
v_call: TRBV24-1
d_call: -
j_call: TRBJ2-3
cdr3_aa: CATSGTEGDSSTGTQYF

cdr3_length: 13
v_call: TRBV5-1
d_call: -
j_call: TRBJ1-2
cdr3_aa: CASSSAGDGGYTF

cdr3_length: 15
v_call: TRBV19
d_call: TRBD2
j_call: TRBJ2-3
cdr3_aa: CASSIQSGRADTQYF

cdr3_length: 14
v_call: TRBV20-1
d_call: -
j_call: TRBJ2-3
cdr3_aa: CSAGEASSTDTQYF

cdr3_length: 13
v_call: TRBV9
d_call: -
j_call: TRBJ1-2
cdr3_aa: CASSSPGEGGYTF

cdr3_length: 16
v_call: TRBV25-1
d_call: -
j_call: TRBJ1-4
cdr3_aa: CASRQDGRVANEKLFF

cdr3_length: 18
v_call: TRBV11-2
d_call: -
j_call: TRBJ2-3
cdr3_aa: CASSGESVTGTSTDTQYF

cdr3_length: 15
v_call: TRBV11-2
d_call: TRBD1
j_call: TRBJ2-3
cdr3_aa: CASSSTGGLVDTQYF

cdr3_length: 14
v_call: TRBV2
d_call: -
j_call: TRBJ1-5
cdr3_aa: CASTVRGSNQPQHF

cdr3_length: 13
v_call: TRBV5-1
d_call: -
j_call: TRBJ2-1
cdr3_aa: CASSFQGTDEQFF

cdr3_length: 13
v_call: TRBV10-1
d_call: -
j_call: TRBJ2-7
cdr3_aa: CASSGTGRDEQYF

cdr3_length: 17
v_call: TRBV6-5
d_call: TRBD1
j_call: TRBJ1-2
cdr3_aa: CASSYQVDRARNYGYTF

cdr3_length: 13
v_call: TRBV7-9
d_call: -
j_call: TRBJ2-7
cdr3_aa: CASSSFGVYEQYF

cdr3_length: 15
v_call: TRBV7-2
d_call: TRBD2
j_call: TRBJ2-2
cdr3_aa: CASSFRTSGSGELFF

cdr3_length: 16
v_call: TRBV28
d_call: TRBD1
j_call: TRBJ1-2
cdr3_aa: CASSSTGTGFPYGYTF

cdr3_length: 15
v_call: TRBV6-5
d_call: TRBD1
j_call: TRBJ2-7
cdr3_aa: CASSPLRDRGLEQYF

cdr3_length: 17
v_call: TRBV24-1
d_call: TRBD2
j_call: TRBJ2-3
cdr3_aa: CATSDPQGGGGTDTQYF

cdr3_length: 18
v_call: TRBV5-1
d_call: -
j_call: TRBJ1-6
cdr3_aa: CASSHLFKGATPNSPLHF

cdr3_length: 15
v_call: TRBV15
d_call: -
j_call: TRBJ2-3
cdr3_aa: CATSSGGGLTDTQYF

cdr3_length: 17
v_call: TRBV4-1
d_call: -
j_call: TRBJ2-3
cdr3_aa: CASSPRGSYTSTDTQYF

cdr3_length: 13
v_call: TRBV15
d_call: -
j_call: TRBJ2-3
cdr3_aa: CATGQGLPDTQYF

cdr3_length: 16
v_call: TRBV4-2
d_call: TRBD1
j_call: TRBJ1-1
cdr3_aa: CASSRRGQGMNTEAFF

cdr3_length: 16
v_call: TRBV4-3
d_call: -
j_call: TRBJ1-4
cdr3_aa: CASSRIPGPPNEKLFF

cdr3_length: 15
v_call: TRBV7-6
d_call: TRBD1
j_call: TRBJ1-1
cdr3_aa: CASSFVTGGFTEAFF

cdr3_length: 16
v_call: TRBV15
d_call: -
j_call: TRBJ2-3
cdr3_aa: CATSRAPRGIPDTQYF

cdr3_length: 15
v_call: TRBV12-3/TRBV12-4
d_call: -
j_call: TRBJ1-4
cdr3_aa: CASSYPNLANEKLFF

cdr3_length: 13
v_call: TRBV6-2/TRBV6-3
d_call: -
j_call: TRBJ2-1
cdr3_aa: CASSPDTSNEQFF

cdr3_length: 15
v_call: TRBV7-8
d_call: TRBD2
j_call: TRBJ2-2
cdr3_aa: CASGPSGGFVGELFF

cdr3_length: 15
v_call: TRBV10-3
d_call: -
j_call: TRBJ2-5
cdr3_aa: CAISDTPGTAKTQYF

cdr3_length: 13
v_call: TRBV4-1
d_call: -
j_call: TRBJ2-1
cdr3_aa: CASSPPGANEQFF

cdr3_length: 17
v_call: TRBV7-2
d_call: -
j_call: TRBJ2-4
cdr3_aa: CASSTTRRAIAKNIQYF

cdr3_length: 14
v_call: TRBV6-1
d_call: -
j_call: TRBJ2-3
cdr3_aa: CASSEDSGMGTQYF

cdr3_length: 13
v_call: TRBV5-1
d_call: -
j_call: TRBJ1-1
cdr3_aa: CASSNGQNTEAFF

cdr3_length: 14
v_call: TRBV5-1
d_call: -
j_call: TRBJ2-7
cdr3_aa: CASSLSYRSYEQYF